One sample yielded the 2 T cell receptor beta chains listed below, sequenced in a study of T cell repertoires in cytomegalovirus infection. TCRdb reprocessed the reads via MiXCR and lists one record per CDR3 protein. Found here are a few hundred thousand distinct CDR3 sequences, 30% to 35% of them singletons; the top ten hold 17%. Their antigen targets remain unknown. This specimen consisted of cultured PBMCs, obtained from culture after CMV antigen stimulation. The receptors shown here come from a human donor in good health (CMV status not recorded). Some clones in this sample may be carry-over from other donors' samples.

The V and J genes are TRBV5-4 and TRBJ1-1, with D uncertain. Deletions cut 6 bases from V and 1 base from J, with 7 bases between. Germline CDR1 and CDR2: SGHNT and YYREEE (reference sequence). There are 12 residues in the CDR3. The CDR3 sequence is CASMFKNTEAFF. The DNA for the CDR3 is TGTGCCAGCATGTTTAAGAACACTGAAGCTTTCTTT.

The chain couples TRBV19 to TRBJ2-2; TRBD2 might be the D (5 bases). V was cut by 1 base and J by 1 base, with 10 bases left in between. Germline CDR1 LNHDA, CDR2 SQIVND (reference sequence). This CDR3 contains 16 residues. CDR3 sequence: CASSIVGAENTGELFF. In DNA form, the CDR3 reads TGTGCCAGTAGTATAGTGGGAGCGGAGAACACCGGGGAGCTGTTTTTT.